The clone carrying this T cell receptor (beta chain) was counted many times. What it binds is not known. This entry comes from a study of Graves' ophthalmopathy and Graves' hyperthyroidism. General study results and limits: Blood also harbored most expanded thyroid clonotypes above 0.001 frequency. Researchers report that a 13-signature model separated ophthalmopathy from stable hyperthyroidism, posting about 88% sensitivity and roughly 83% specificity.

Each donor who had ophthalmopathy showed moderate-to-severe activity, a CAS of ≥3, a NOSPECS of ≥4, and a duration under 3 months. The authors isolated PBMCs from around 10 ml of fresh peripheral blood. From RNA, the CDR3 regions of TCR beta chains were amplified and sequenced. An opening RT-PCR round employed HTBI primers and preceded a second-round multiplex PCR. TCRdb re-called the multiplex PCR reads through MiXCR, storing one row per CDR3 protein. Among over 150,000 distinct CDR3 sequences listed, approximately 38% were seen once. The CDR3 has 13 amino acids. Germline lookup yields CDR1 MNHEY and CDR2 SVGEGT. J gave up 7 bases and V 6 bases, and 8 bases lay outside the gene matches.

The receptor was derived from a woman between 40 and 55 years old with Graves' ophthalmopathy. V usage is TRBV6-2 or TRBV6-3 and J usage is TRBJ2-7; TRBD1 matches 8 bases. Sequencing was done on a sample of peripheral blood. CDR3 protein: CASRRTGSGEQYF. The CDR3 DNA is TGTGCCAGCAGAAGGACAGGGTCCGGGGAGCAGTACTTC.